The 12 T cell receptor beta chains listed next were all sequenced from one sample in a study of cytomegalovirus exposure and HLA in healthy donors. Primers: 60 Vbeta forward and 13 Jbeta reverse. Sequenced by immunoSEQ multiplex PCR; TCRdb stores in-frame clones only, minus some. Seen here are fewer than 200,000 clones, 75% to 90% observed once, and the top ten hold 0.95% to 1%. Sequenced: PBMCs. The receptors come from a girl aged 2-9 years in good health and CMV-seropositive.

The chain is built from TRBV4-1 and TRBJ2-6, with 9 bases fitting TRBD1. Germline CDR1 reads MGHRA; CDR2 reads YSYEKL. V was pared by 6 bases and J by 0 bases, with 6 bases of the junction left unmatched. The CDR3 is 17 residues long. The chain's CDR3 is CASRAGTGSSGANVLTF. The CDR3 DNA follows: TGCGCCAGCAGAGCTGGGACAGGGAGCTCTGGGGCCAACGTCCTGACTTTC.

This sequence joins TRBV28 and TRBJ1-1, with TRBD1 matching over 10 bases. This CDR3 has 15 residues. V was clipped by 6 bases and J by 3 bases; unmatched bases: 7. Germline V gene data show CDR1 as MDHEN and CDR2 as SYDVKM. The CDR3 region is CASRTRTGGYTEAFF. The CDR3 coding sequence is TGTGCCAGCAGAACCCGGACAGGGGGGTACACTGAAGCTTTCTTT.

The chain employs TRBV6-5 and TRBJ2-1; 7 nucleotides line up with TRBD2. The CDR3 runs to 15 residues. Germline V gives CDR1 MNHEY, CDR2 SVGAGI. V dropped 5 bases and J dropped 5; count of bases not matched to a gene: 9. DNA of the CDR3: TGTGCCAGCAGTCCCCGGGTGGGAGGGCACAATGAGCAGTTCTTC. This sequence encodes CASSPRVGGHNEQFF.

The chain combines TRBV27 with TRBJ2-1, with D possibly matching TRBD2 (6 bases). Germline CDR1 and CDR2: MNHEY and SMNVEV (reference sequence). This CDR3 spans 15 amino acids. V lost 4 bases and J lost 7, with 17 bases in between. Written as DNA, the CDR3 is TGTGCCAGCAGTTACGGTAGCGGAACCTTAAATGAGCAGTTCTTC. Encoded protein: CASSYGSGTLNEQFF.

The CDR3 sequence: CASSLGTVSTDTQYF. CDR3 coding DNA: TGTGCCAGCAGCTTGGGGACAGTTAGCACAGATACGCAGTATTTT. This chain links TRBV11-2 with TRBJ2-3; 7 bases are shared with TRBD1. The CDR3 covers 15 residues. Germline V CDR1 and CDR2: SGHAT, FQNNGV. The trim removed 3 bases at V and 0 bases at J, leaving 3 bases unmatched.

The chain combines TRBV6-1 with TRBJ2-3, with TRBD1 identical over 9 bases. This CDR3 comprises 15 residues. Germline lookup yields CDR1 MNHNS and CDR2 SASEGT. With V trimmed by 5 bases and J by 6 bases, 9 bases remained unmatched. The CDR3 sequence: CASSSPGQGRDTQYF. CDR3 nucleotide sequence: TGTGCCAGCAGTTCTCCGGGACAGGGACGGGATACGCAGTATTTT.

The chain couples TRBV6-1 to TRBJ2-7; tentative D call: TRBD2 (5 bases). Germline V gene lookup returns CDR1 MNHNS and CDR2 SASEGT. Trimming cost V 1 base and J 0 bases, with 10 bases left between them. This CDR3 has 15 residues. CDR3 DNA sequence: TGTGCCAGCAGTGAAGGGGGAGCAGTCTCCTACGAGCAGTACTTC. It codes for CASSEGGAVSYEQYF.

Details on this clone: A read error may explain this, as a much larger clone is one base away. The genes are TRBV6-5 and TRBJ2-2, with TRBD1 matching 7 bases. With V trimmed by 5 bases and J by 3 bases, 0 bases remained unmatched. The CDR3 is made up of 13 amino acids. Germline V gene sequence: CDR1 MNHEY, CDR2 SVGAGI. The CDR3: CASSDRDTGELFF. The CDR3 DNA reads as TGTGCCAGCAGTGACAGGGACACCGGGGAGCTGTTTTTT.

The chain links TRBV19 to TRBJ2-5, with D possibly TRBD2 on 6 matching bases. V shed 4 bases and J shed 4 bases, with 16 bases lying between them. CDR1 is LNHDA and CDR2 is SQIVND in the germline V gene (reference sequence). This CDR3 spans 15 amino acids. The CDR3 DNA sequence: TGTGCCAGTAGTACGACCCCGACTAGTGGAGAGACCCAGTACTTC. Translating gives CASSTTPTSGETQYF.

The chain joins TRBV30 to TRBJ1-2; 9 bases agree with TRBD1. The germline V gene has CDR1 GTSNPN and CDR2 SVGIG (reference sequence). The CDR3 spans 20 residues. The V gene end was trimmed by 3 bases and the J gene end by 2 bases; junction bases not matched to a gene: 22. This chain's CDR3 is CAWRGQGTASFRALNYGYTF. The CDR3 nucleotides read TGTGCCTGGAGGGGACAGGGAACCGCTTCTTTCCGAGCTCTCAACTATGGCTACACCTTC.

The chain links TRBV5-1 to TRBJ2-2; perhaps TRBD2 as D (6 bases). Germline CDR1 and CDR2: SGHRS and YFSETQ. This CDR3 is built from 18 residues. Trimming left V 0 bases short and J 0 bases short, with 15 bases between. CDR3 sequence: CASSLESVAAANTGELFF. The DNA of the CDR3 is TGCGCCAGCAGCTTGGAATCGGTAGCGGCCGCGAACACCGGGGAGCTGTTTTTT.

V usage is TRBV30 and J usage is TRBJ2-1; D possibly corresponds to TRBD2 (5 bases). Trimming removed 2 bases at V and 2 bases at J, with 13 bases between. This CDR3 region has 15 residues. In germline, CDR1 is GTSNPN, CDR2 SVGIG (reference sequence). CDR3 coding DNA: TGTGCCTGGAGTCAGTTAAGCGGTACCTACAATGAGCAGTTCTTC. Translated, it gives CAWSQLSGTYNEQFF.